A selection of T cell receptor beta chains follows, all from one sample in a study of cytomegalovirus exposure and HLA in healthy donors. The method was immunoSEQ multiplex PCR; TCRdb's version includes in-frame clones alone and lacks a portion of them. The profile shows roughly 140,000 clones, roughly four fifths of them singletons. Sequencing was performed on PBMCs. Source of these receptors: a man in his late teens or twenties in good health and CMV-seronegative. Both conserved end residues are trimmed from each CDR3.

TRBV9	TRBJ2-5	ASRGSGETQY
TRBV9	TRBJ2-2	ASSVSGGTGELF
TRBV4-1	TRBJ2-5	ASSQGTREPVIQETQY
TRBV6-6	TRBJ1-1	ASSSGGGTNTEAF
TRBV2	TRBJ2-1	ASSPIAGLAGVLGNEQF
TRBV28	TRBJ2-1	ASSSPTGLAASGQF
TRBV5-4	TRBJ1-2	ASTLRHIQGEGGYT
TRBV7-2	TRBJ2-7	ASSLEWSGGEQY
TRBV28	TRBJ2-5	ASSFAAGGTQY
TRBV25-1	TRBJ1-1	ASSQFTGFAEAF
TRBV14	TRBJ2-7	ATPILRTRQLAEPYEQY
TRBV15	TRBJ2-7	ATSRETGREQY
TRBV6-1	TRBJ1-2	ASKADGGGYT
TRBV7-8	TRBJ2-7	ASSLGGLAGLYEQY
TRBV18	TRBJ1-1	ASSYTVEGGTEAF
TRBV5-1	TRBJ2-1	ASSSDLAGGSEQF
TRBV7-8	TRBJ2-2	ASSATSLAGGANTGELF
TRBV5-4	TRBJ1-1	ASSSLQGTRGTEAF
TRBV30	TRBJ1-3	ASSRSAGNTIY
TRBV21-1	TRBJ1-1	ASSPSSDRGTEAF
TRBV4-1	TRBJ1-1	ASSQGPMALNTEAF
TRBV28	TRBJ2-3	ASSSLIAESTDTQY
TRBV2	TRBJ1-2	ARRDGVGGGYGYT
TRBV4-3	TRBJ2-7	ASSQDGTAYEQY
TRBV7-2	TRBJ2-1	ASSPVGQSNEQF
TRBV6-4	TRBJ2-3	ASSDASSGSSTDTQY
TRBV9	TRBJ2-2	ASSAGLAGERGNGGELF
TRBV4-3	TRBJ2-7	ASSQDGTGFYEQY
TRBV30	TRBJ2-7	AWSTLAPGLEG
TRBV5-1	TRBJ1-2	ASSPSGLGYT
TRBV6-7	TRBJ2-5	ASSYSCSGMATQY
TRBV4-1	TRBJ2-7	ASSQVGAGREQY
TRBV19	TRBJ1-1	ASSSPWPTEAF
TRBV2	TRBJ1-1	ASSVLLLNTEAF
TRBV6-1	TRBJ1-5	ASSDPPVYQPQH
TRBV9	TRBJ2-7	ASSVEDAGGRSYEQY
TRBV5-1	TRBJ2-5	ASSFSGDQETQY
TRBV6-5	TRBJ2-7	ASSSSTGSQGEQY
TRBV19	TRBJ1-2	ASNEGANYGYT
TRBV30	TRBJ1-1	AWSPGAFHAF
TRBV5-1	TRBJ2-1	ASRRTSEPNEQF
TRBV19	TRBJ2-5	ASTIEGPRETQY
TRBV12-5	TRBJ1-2	ASGSQEGFSTYGYT
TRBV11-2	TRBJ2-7	ASSFGAVYEQY
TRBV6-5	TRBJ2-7	ASSYGTSGYEQY
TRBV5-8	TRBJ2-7	ASGNRGWHEQY
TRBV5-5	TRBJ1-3	ASTPPGAFGNTIY
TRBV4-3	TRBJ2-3	ASSQDRGEVLAVTDTQY
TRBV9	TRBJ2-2	ASSVGTSGSSGELF
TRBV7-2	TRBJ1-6	ASSLGQATNSPLH
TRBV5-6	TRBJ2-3	ASSRRQGAFTDTQY
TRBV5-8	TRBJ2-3	ASSLAGTSKWEDMQY
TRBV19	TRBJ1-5	ASSPLRGISNQPQH
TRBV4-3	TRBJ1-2	ASSQDEGGYT
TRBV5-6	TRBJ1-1	ASSLRGGNTEAF
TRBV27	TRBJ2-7	ASSLSTGGAYEQY
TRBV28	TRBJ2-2	ASSGGFSFGAGVTGELF
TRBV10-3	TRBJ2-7	AIRSGTSAFYEQY
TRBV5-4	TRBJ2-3	ASSLGASGYTDTQY
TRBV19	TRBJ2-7	ASSPRGLAGAYEQY